This T cell receptor beta chain derives from a study of T cell changes during pregnancy in multiple sclerosis. Method: immunoSEQ multiplex PCR; TCRdb's copy keeps in-frame clones and lacks some. There are around 68,000 clones in the sample; 90% occur only once, and roughly 1.5% lies in the top ten. This clone was counted a single time. With 10 bases clipped from V and 7 bases from J, the junction kept 16 bases outside the gene matches. This CDR3 contains 15 residues. Germline CDR1 is MNHEY and CDR2 is SVGAGI. This clonotype was obtained from a female donor with multiple sclerosis, enrolled in a pregnancy study. This chain links TRBV6-5 with TRBJ2-1; 7 nucleotides agree with TRBD2. The sample in question was peripheral blood, obtained in the third trimester of pregnancy. CDR3 protein: CATEPRSGNGNEQFF. For the CDR3, the DNA is TGTGCCACCGAACCACGCAGCGGGAATGGGAATGAGCAGTTCTTC.